This T cell receptor (beta chain) is from a study of blood T cell repertoires in COVID-19. Study in general: The cDNA or gDNA used as material had been derived from T cells, B-cell-depleted T cells, or PBMCs.

Produced via immunoSEQ multiplex PCR; TCRdb's table is partial and in-frame only. This sample carries some 83,000 clones, roughly 82% of them seen once, and the ten largest clones take more than 9.5%. The CDR3 extends over 15 amino acids. V dropped 3 bases and J dropped 7; count of bases not matched to a gene: 10. Germline loops: CDR1 LNHDA, CDR2 SQIVND (reference sequence). Sequenced material: peripheral blood. The TCR was taken from a man in his fifties or sixties with acute or convalescent COVID-19. This chain uses TRBV19 with TRBJ1-1, with 8 nucleotides matching TRBD1. The CDR3 coding sequence is TGTGCCAGTAGTATCTTGGGTGGACAGGGAGGTGAAGCTTTCTTT. Translation gives CASSILGGQGGEAFF. The whole variable domain, remainder taken from reference TRBV19 and TRBJ1-1, is DGGITQSPKYLFRKEGQNVTLSCEQNLNHDAMYWYRQDPGQGLRLIYYSQIVNDFQKGDIAEGYSVSREKKESFPLTVTSAQKNPTAFYLCASSILGGQGGEAFFGQGTRLTVV.